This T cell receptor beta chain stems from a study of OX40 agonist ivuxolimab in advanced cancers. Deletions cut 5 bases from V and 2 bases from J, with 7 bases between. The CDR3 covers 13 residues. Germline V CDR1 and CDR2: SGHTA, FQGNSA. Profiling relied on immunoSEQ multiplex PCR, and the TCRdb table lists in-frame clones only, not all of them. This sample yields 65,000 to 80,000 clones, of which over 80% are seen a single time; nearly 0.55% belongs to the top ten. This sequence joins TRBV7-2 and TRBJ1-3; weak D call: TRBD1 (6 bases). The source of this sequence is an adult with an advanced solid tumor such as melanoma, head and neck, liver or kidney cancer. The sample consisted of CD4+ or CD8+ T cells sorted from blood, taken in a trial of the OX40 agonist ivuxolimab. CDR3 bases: TGTGCCAGCAGCCGGACAGCTGGAAACACCATATATTTT. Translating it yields CASSRTAGNTIYF.